Sequencing of this TCR beta chain was carried out in a study of identical twins (dated by TCRdb to 2016 to 2018). Describing the broader study: TCR alpha and beta repertoires from monozygotic twins, unrelated adults of various ages and cord blood were deep-sequenced to test whether fetal clonotypes persist. To rule out contamination, the twin experiments were replicated at different times with different library preparation protocols.

In its sample, this clonotype was seen a few times. Its binding antigen is unknown. No quality values exist for individual bases; no much larger clone is one base distant. The germline V gene specifies MNHNS as CDR1 and SASEGT as CDR2. From the cysteine up to the phenylalanine, the CDR3 has a length of 14 residues. Only the CDR3 region is kept as DNA, spanning 42 bases read in frame from base 1. Germline trimming: 5 bases from V, 6 bases from J; junction bases outside gene matches: 9. Every donor was a healthy Caucasian. Three pairs of female monozygotic twins, all aged about 18 to 30 years, made up the twin cohort. Positive isolation kits from Invitrogen were used to isolate CD4+ and CD8+ T cell populations. Library generation was performed with 5' RACE. The instrument given in TCRdb is Illumina HiSeq 2000. Template switching introduced a universal primer binding site; the final cDNA contained a unique molecular identifier, enabling accurate counting of TCR cDNA molecules. Specific primers in the conserved constant-segment region were used to synthesize first-strand cDNA for the TCR alpha and beta chains. To control for contamination, every cDNA library carried two barcodes: a SMART-Mk sample barcode plus Illumina barcodes. TruSeq adapter sequences and Illumina sample barcodes were added in two successive PCR steps. The Illumina HiSeq platform was used with custom primers to sequence TCR alpha and beta cDNA libraries. Processing in the source paper ran as follows. MiGEC was used to process raw reads and extract unique molecular identifiers, and MiXCR was used to find CDR3 positions. Recombination models were inferred per individual with the repgenHMM and IGoR tools using an EM algorithm. Shared clonotypes were analyzed with the tcR package in R, and sharing was normalized by the product of cloneset sizes. Out-of-frame nonproductive sequences were analyzed to study raw recombination free of thymic and clonal selection effects. TCRdb reanalyzed the raw reads on its own, using fastp at Q25 for trimming and MiXCR for clone calling, and kept in-frame beta chains. Each entry is one CDR3 protein sequence, shown with its most common DNA and genes. The V and J calls were determined by TCRdb, not by the authors. The sample table records 450,000 or so distinct CDR3 sequences; approximately 15% of these occur just once. The leading ten clones occupy over 0.5% of the sample.

The investigation overall reported the following: In beta out-of-frame sequences, excess twin sharing was weaker, because having fewer shared sequences lowered the signal-to-noise ratio. Zero-insertion analyses could be partly confounded by invariant T cells such as MAIT and iNKT, although diverse VJ usage argued against such confounding for most clonotypes. Compared with coincidental sharing between unrelated individuals, out-of-frame TCR alpha sequences shared between twins showed an excess of sequences with low generation probability. Abundant cord blood beta clonotypes carried fewer insertions; young adult naive repertoires showed a weaker similar trend, while memory repertoires showed none. Recombination models systematically underestimated out-of-frame TCR alpha sharing in monozygotic twins but agreed with sharing between unrelated individuals. Because the same donors could not be followed over many years, the conclusions depended on cross-sectional statistical analysis.

The sample also formed part of further work on yellow fever vaccine responses in identical twins. Drawing on the second study: The authors reported that the T cell response to vaccination in identical twins appeared partly convergent and partly personalized. The study precisely tracked vaccine-responding T cell clones in identical twins.

The chain uses TRBV6-1 and TRBJ2-7; 8 central bases correspond to TRBD1. This clonotype was obtained from a woman between 18 and 29 years old in good health. Sample: CD4+ T cells sorted from blood. The bases are TGTGCCAGCAGTCTTTTCGGACAGGGTGGCGAGCAGTACTTC. Its protein reads: CASSLFGQGGEQYF.